The clone carrying this TCR beta chain has only a few counts. Participants were aged roughly 18 to 90 years, lived in about 26 US areas, and enrolled virtually. Assignments of participants to cohorts depended upon their own reported clinical history. The data were taken from a study of blood T cell repertoires in COVID-19. Overall study context: PBMCs, B-cell-depleted T cells, or T cells were the source of the cDNA or gDNA that made up the material.

V was trimmed by 1 base and J by 7 bases, leaving 13 bases between them. CDR1 MNHNS and CDR2 SASEGT come from the germline V gene. This CDR3 is built from 15 residues. Original handling: Reference gene primer amplification gave nucleated cell count estimates. TCRdb's copy holds only in-frame clones and misses some; the assay was immunoSEQ multiplex PCR. V, J and clone size were drawn from that table, and D and trimming were deduced from the DNA. The sample holds fewer than 250,000 clones, about 80% seen once. Sequencing was performed on PBMCs or T cells enriched from blood (not recorded which). The V call is TRBV6-1, the J call TRBJ2-2, with D maybe TRBD1 (6 bases). This TCR derives from a woman between 45 and 60 years old who had been exposed to COVID-19. CDR3 sequence (DNA): TGTGCCAGCAGTGAAGTTCACAGGGCAGGCGGGGAGCTGTTTTTT. Protein sequence: CASSEVHRAGGELFF.